A selection of T cell receptor beta chains follows, all from one sample in a study of early T cells in non-severe SARS-CoV-2 infection. Each CDR3 protein is one row after TCRdb ran MiXCR on the 5' RACE reads. In the table there are fewer than 100,000 distinct CDR3 sequences, approximately 12% of which are singletons. Sample: whole blood. All receptors come from an adult who was a healthcare worker with PCR-confirmed SARS-CoV-2 infection or an uninfected control (not recorded which). CDR3s include the opening cysteine and the closing phenylalanine or tryptophan. The order of the fields is J gene, V gene, D gene, clone size, CDR3 protein, CDR3 DNA. The D gene is left open where the match is weak. The size entry is marked missing in some rows and otherwise reads once, few, many or a size class.

J gene: TRBJ2-3
V gene: TRBV7-9
D gene: -
clone size: many
CDR3 protein: CASSFDLDGTDTQYF
CDR3 DNA: TGTGCCAGCAGCTTCGACCTAGACGGCACAGATACGCAGTATTTT

J gene: TRBJ1-1
V gene: TRBV4-1
D gene: -
clone size: many
CDR3 protein: CASSQGNRMNTEAFF
CDR3 DNA: TGCGCCAGCAGCCAAGGGAACCGTATGAACACTGAAGCTTTCTTT

J gene: TRBJ2-7
V gene: TRBV27
D gene: -
clone size: -
CDR3 protein: CASSSLPGYEQYF
CDR3 DNA: TGTGCCAGCAGTTCCCTCCCGGGCTACGAGCAGTACTTC

J gene: TRBJ2-3
V gene: TRBV18
D gene: -
clone size: many
CDR3 protein: CASSPIGQLTGASTDTQYF
CDR3 DNA: TGTGCCAGCTCCCCAATTGGACAGCTAACGGGGGCTAGCACAGATACGCAGTATTTT

J gene: TRBJ1-2
V gene: TRBV27
D gene: -
clone size: few
CDR3 protein: CASSPMGLYGYTF
CDR3 DNA: TGTGCCAGCAGTCCCATGGGTCTTTATGGCTACACCTTC

J gene: TRBJ2-7
V gene: TRBV9
D gene: -
clone size: few
CDR3 protein: CASSVRTQVSEQYF
CDR3 DNA: TGTGCCAGCAGCGTGCGGACACAGGTGTCCGAGCAGTACTTC

J gene: TRBJ1-5
V gene: TRBV2
D gene: -
clone size: many
CDR3 protein: CASRTPGRDQPQHF
CDR3 DNA: TGTGCCAGCAGAACCCCGGGCAGGGATCAGCCCCAGCATTTT

J gene: TRBJ2-7
V gene: TRBV5-4
D gene: -
clone size: -
CDR3 protein: CASSFGGLTYEQYF
CDR3 DNA: TGTGCCAGCAGCTTTGGGGGACTGACCTACGAGCAGTACTTC

J gene: TRBJ2-7
V gene: TRBV28
D gene: -
clone size: many
CDR3 protein: CASSRGDNPYEQYF
CDR3 DNA: TGTGCCAGCAGTCGCGGGGACAACCCCTACGAGCAGTACTTC

J gene: TRBJ1-5
V gene: TRBV20-1
D gene: TRBD1
clone size: -
CDR3 protein: CSARTGGYSNQPQHF
CDR3 DNA: TGCAGTGCCAGGACAGGAGGCTATAGCAATCAGCCCCAGCATTTT

J gene: TRBJ2-7
V gene: TRBV5-1
D gene: TRBD2
clone size: -
CDR3 protein: CASSFRTSGRTYEQYF
CDR3 DNA: TGCGCCAGCAGCTTCCGAACTAGCGGGAGAACCTACGAGCAGTACTTC

J gene: TRBJ2-3
V gene: TRBV11-2
D gene: -
clone size: many
CDR3 protein: CASRLAFSGSDTQYF
CDR3 DNA: TGTGCCAGCAGGCTAGCCTTCTCGGGGTCCGATACGCAGTATTTT

J gene: TRBJ2-4
V gene: TRBV7-9
D gene: -
clone size: once
CDR3 protein: CASRTLDSLIAKNIQYF
CDR3 DNA: TGTGCCAGCAGAACCTTGGACAGCCTAATAGCCAAAAACATTCAGTACTTC

J gene: TRBJ1-1
V gene: TRBV7-2
D gene: TRBD1
clone size: few
CDR3 protein: CASRLTGAAEAFF
CDR3 DNA: TGTGCCAGCAGGTTGACAGGGGCCGCTGAAGCTTTCTTT

J gene: TRBJ1-1
V gene: TRBV29-1
D gene: -
clone size: many
CDR3 protein: CSVESGANTEAFF
CDR3 DNA: TGCAGCGTTGAGTCGGGGGCTAACACTGAAGCTTTCTTT

J gene: TRBJ2-1
V gene: TRBV20-1
D gene: -
clone size: many
CDR3 protein: CSASKGIGYNEQFF
CDR3 DNA: TGCAGTGCTTCGAAGGGGATCGGCTACAATGAGCAGTTCTTC

J gene: TRBJ2-7
V gene: TRBV15
D gene: -
clone size: few
CDR3 protein: CATSTRRATRLEQYF
CDR3 DNA: TGTGCCACCAGCACAAGAAGGGCCACCCGCCTGGAGCAGTACTTC

J gene: TRBJ2-1
V gene: TRBV7-3
D gene: TRBD2
clone size: few
CDR3 protein: CASSASGGYNEQFF
CDR3 DNA: TGTGCCAGCAGCGCTAGCGGGGGGTACAATGAGCAGTTCTTC

J gene: TRBJ2-1
V gene: TRBV7-9
D gene: TRBD2
clone size: few
CDR3 protein: CASRSTSGIYNEQFF
CDR3 DNA: TGTGCCAGCAGGTCGACTAGCGGGATTTACAATGAGCAGTTCTTC

J gene: TRBJ2-3
V gene: TRBV4-2
D gene: -
clone size: -
CDR3 protein: CASSQDTVFPTDTQYF
CDR3 DNA: TGTGCCAGCAGCCAAGATACGGTCTTTCCCACAGATACGCAGTATTTT

J gene: TRBJ2-3
V gene: TRBV5-1
D gene: -
clone size: -
CDR3 protein: CASSLAGRVGSTDTQYF
CDR3 DNA: TGCGCCAGCAGCTTGGCGGGCAGGGTAGGTTCGACAGATACGCAGTATTTT

J gene: TRBJ2-2
V gene: TRBV5-1
D gene: -
clone size: few
CDR3 protein: CASSSRSRGENTGELFF
CDR3 DNA: TGCGCCAGCAGCTCACGCTCCAGGGGGGAGAACACCGGGGAGCTGTTTTTT

J gene: TRBJ2-5
V gene: TRBV7-2
D gene: -
clone size: many
CDR3 protein: CASSPLFRETQYF
CDR3 DNA: TGTGCCAGCAGCCCTCTCTTTCGAGAGACCCAGTACTTC

J gene: TRBJ2-7
V gene: TRBV27
D gene: -
clone size: -
CDR3 protein: CASSPMGFYEQYF
CDR3 DNA: TGTGCCAGCAGTCCTATGGGGTTTTACGAGCAGTACTTC

J gene: TRBJ2-7
V gene: TRBV20-1
D gene: -
clone size: few
CDR3 protein: CSVWESYEQYF
CDR3 DNA: TGCAGCGTCTGGGAGAGTTACGAGCAGTACTTC

J gene: TRBJ2-5
V gene: TRBV7-7
D gene: TRBD1
clone size: -
CDR3 protein: CASSVRQGVGQETQYF
CDR3 DNA: TGTGCCAGCAGCGTGAGACAGGGGGTTGGGCAAGAGACCCAGTACTTC

J gene: TRBJ2-5
V gene: TRBV20-1
D gene: -
clone size: -
CDR3 protein: CSIASGLSETQYF
CDR3 DNA: TGCAGCATCGCCAGCGGTCTCTCGGAGACCCAGTACTTC

J gene: TRBJ2-1
V gene: TRBV7-9
D gene: -
clone size: many
CDR3 protein: CASSLMGLLSYNEQFF
CDR3 DNA: TGTGCCAGCAGCCTTATGGGACTTCTCTCCTACAATGAGCAGTTCTTC

J gene: TRBJ2-3
V gene: TRBV19
D gene: TRBD2
clone size: many
CDR3 protein: CASTPLAGEVGTDTQYF
CDR3 DNA: TGTGCCAGTACCCCCCTAGCGGGAGAGGTCGGCACAGATACGCAGTATTTT

J gene: TRBJ2-1
V gene: TRBV3-1
D gene: -
clone size: few
CDR3 protein: CASSHQEGEQFF
CDR3 DNA: TGTGCCAGCAGCCATCAAGAAGGGGAGCAGTTCTTC

J gene: TRBJ2-3
V gene: TRBV7-3
D gene: TRBD2
clone size: many
CDR3 protein: CASSGGDRTQYF
CDR3 DNA: TGTGCCAGCAGCGGGGGGGATCGTACGCAGTATTTT

J gene: TRBJ2-1
V gene: TRBV3-1
D gene: TRBD1
clone size: -
CDR3 protein: CASSPIPGQTSYNEQFF
CDR3 DNA: TGTGCCAGCAGCCCCATCCCGGGACAGACCTCCTACAATGAGCAGTTCTTC

J gene: TRBJ2-2
V gene: TRBV7-2
D gene: TRBD2
clone size: many
CDR3 protein: CASSHPGLAGDTGELFF
CDR3 DNA: TGTGCCAGCAGCCATCCGGGACTAGCGGGAGACACCGGGGAGCTGTTTTTT

J gene: TRBJ1-1
V gene: TRBV3-1
D gene: -
clone size: few
CDR3 protein: CASSGMGALTEAFF
CDR3 DNA: TGTGCCAGCAGCGGCATGGGGGCTCTGACTGAAGCTTTCTTT

J gene: TRBJ1-5
V gene: TRBV29-1
D gene: -
clone size: -
CDR3 protein: CSVALGVRQPQHF
CDR3 DNA: TGCAGCGTTGCACTAGGGGTGCGTCAGCCCCAGCATTTT

J gene: TRBJ2-2
V gene: TRBV2
D gene: -
clone size: -
CDR3 protein: CASRRESTGELFF
CDR3 DNA: TGTGCCAGCAGGAGGGAGAGCACCGGGGAGCTGTTTTTT

J gene: TRBJ2-7
V gene: TRBV11-2
D gene: -
clone size: few
CDR3 protein: CASSLGPALREQYF
CDR3 DNA: TGTGCCAGCAGCCTGGGCCCGGCCCTAAGGGAGCAGTACTTC

J gene: TRBJ2-2
V gene: TRBV20-1
D gene: TRBD1
clone size: -
CDR3 protein: CSASDRGPNTGELFF
CDR3 DNA: TGCAGTGCTAGTGACAGGGGGCCGAACACCGGGGAGCTGTTTTTT

J gene: TRBJ2-1
V gene: TRBV29-1
D gene: TRBD2
clone size: few
CDR3 protein: CSVESLAGGNYNEQFF
CDR3 DNA: TGCAGCGTTGAAAGCCTAGCGGGAGGAAACTACAATGAGCAGTTCTTC

J gene: TRBJ2-7
V gene: TRBV20-1
D gene: TRBD2
clone size: -
CDR3 protein: CSARAGLEFGSYEQYF
CDR3 DNA: TGCAGTGCTAGGGCGGGACTAGAGTTTGGGTCCTACGAGCAGTACTTC

J gene: TRBJ2-6
V gene: TRBV5-4
D gene: -
clone size: few
CDR3 protein: CASGVYSGANVLTF
CDR3 DNA: TGTGCCAGCGGGGTCTACTCTGGGGCCAACGTCCTGACTTTC

J gene: TRBJ1-2
V gene: TRBV7-2
D gene: TRBD1
clone size: few
CDR3 protein: CASNIRGQGYGYTF
CDR3 DNA: TGTGCCAGCAACATAAGGGGACAGGGGTATGGCTACACCTTC

J gene: TRBJ2-6
V gene: TRBV6-6
D gene: -
clone size: -
CDR3 protein: CASTLSQGFSGANVLTF
CDR3 DNA: TGTGCCAGCACCCTAAGCCAGGGTTTCTCTGGGGCCAACGTCCTGACTTTC

J gene: TRBJ2-1
V gene: TRBV7-9
D gene: -
clone size: few
CDR3 protein: CASSSSPGEQFF
CDR3 DNA: TGTGCCAGCAGTTCGTCCCCAGGAGAGCAGTTCTTC

J gene: TRBJ2-1
V gene: TRBV7-9
D gene: -
clone size: many
CDR3 protein: CASSPGWGGNPNNEQFF
CDR3 DNA: TGTGCCAGCAGCCCCGGGTGGGGCGGGAACCCCAACAATGAGCAGTTCTTC